The 18 T cell receptor beta chains in this list originate from one sample, sequenced in a study of shared T cell receptors in the human thymus. The data were produced by immunoSEQ multiplex PCR, yet TCRdb's version contains in-frame clones alone and is incomplete. Among over 350,000 clones listed, around 95% were seen once. Sequenced: thymocytes. The receptors originated from a human donor.

The chain combines TRBV6-1 with TRBJ2-2; 8 bases agree with TRBD2. V shed 8 bases, J shed 7 bases, and the junction held 12 bases outside the gene matches. Per germline, CDR1 MNHNS and CDR2 SASEGT. The CDR3 sequence is 15 residues long. DNA of the CDR3: TGTGCCAGCCGCAAACTAGCGGAAAAACTCGGGGAGCTGTTTTTT. Protein sequence: CASRKLAEKLGELFF.

The chain recombines TRBV10-2 with TRBJ2-2; 14 bases line up with TRBD2. Germline trimming cut 3 bases from V and 3 bases from J; bases unmatched to any gene: 15. CDR1 WSHSY and CDR2 SAAADI come from the germline V gene. CDR3 length equals 21 residues. This chain's CDR3 is CASSDWATGTSGGQHTGELFF. As DNA, the CDR3 is TGCGCCAGCAGTGATTGGGCTACCGGGACTAGCGGGGGCCAGCACACCGGGGAGCTGTTTTTT.

The J gene is TRBJ2-7, the V gene TRBV7-2; TRBD1 aligns across 11 bases. V shed 5 bases and J 5 bases; nucleotides not matched to a gene: 14. CDR3 size: 17 residues. The germline V gene encodes CDR1 SGHTA and CDR2 FQGNSA. CDR3 amino acids: CASSPKKVGQGAHEQYF. As DNA, the CDR3 is TGTGCCAGCAGCCCAAAAAAGGTCGGACAGGGGGCACACGAGCAGTACTTC.

The gene calls are TRBV14 and TRBJ2-7, with D perhaps assigned TRBD1 or TRBD2 (5 bases each). The ends were cut back, 4 bases at V and 6 bases at J, with 10 bases in the middle. The germline V gene encodes CDR1 SGHDN and CDR2 FVKESK. This CDR3 has 12 residues. CDR3 protein: CASSPGAREQYF. The CDR3 DNA is TGTGCCAGCAGCCCCGGGGCTCGCGAGCAGTACTTC. Full variable domain (outside the CDR3, taken from reference TRBV14 and TRBJ2-7): EAGVTQFPSHSVIEKGQTVTLRCDPISGHDNLYWYRRVMGKEIKFLLHFVKESKQDESGMPNNRFLAERTGGTYSTLKVQPAELEDSGVYFCASSPGAREQYFGPGTRLTVT.

This rearrangement joins TRBV9 to TRBJ2-1; maybe TRBD2 (8 bases). V was cut by 0 bases and J by 6 bases, with 25 bases left in between. Germline V CDR1 and CDR2: SGDLS, YYNGEE. The CDR3 has 19 amino acids. The CDR3 region is CASSVATQGEREKVNEQFF. The CDR3 nucleotides are TGTGCCAGCAGCGTAGCTACCCAGGGGGAGCGGGAGAAGGTCAATGAGCAGTTCTTC.

V gene TRBV5-8 combines with J gene TRBJ2-7; perhaps TRBD1 as D (5 bases). V gave up 4 bases and J gave up 2 bases, with 13 bases separating them. The CDR3 length is 14 residues. In germline, CDR1 is SGHTS, CDR2 YDEGEE. CDR3 nucleotide sequence: TGTGCCAGCAGCGCGGCAGGACAAACCTACGAGCAGTACTTC. It specifies CASSAAGQTYEQYF.

The chain recombines TRBV6-1 with TRBJ2-5; D is perhaps TRBD1 or TRBD2 (5 bases each). Germline V gives CDR1 MNHNS, CDR2 SASEGT. The CDR3 covers 14 residues. The V end was cut by 2 bases, the J end by 5 bases, with 12 bases between. The CDR3 DNA sequence: TGTGCCAGCAGTGAATCGGGGCGTACGGAGACCCAGTACTTC. Protein: CASSESGRTETQYF.

The chain carries TRBV15 and TRBJ2-5; possible D gene TRBD2, 5 bases. There are 15 residues in the CDR3. V was clipped by 0 bases and J by 2 bases, with 10 bases between them. Looked up from germline, CDR1 is LNHNV and CDR2 is YYDKDF (reference sequence). CDR3 nucleotide sequence: TGTGCCACCAGCAGAGATGCGGGCGGACAAGAGACCCAGTACTTC. This sequence encodes CATSRDAGGQETQYF.

This chain connects TRBV27 to TRBJ2-3, with 8 nucleotides matching TRBD2. Germline V lookup: CDR1 MNHEY, CDR2 SMNVEV (reference sequence). V gave up 9 bases and J gave up 2 bases; unmatched junction bases: 10. The CDR3 runs to 15 residues. Written as DNA, the CDR3 is TGTGCCAGTTCAAAGCGGGAGAGGGACACAGATACGCAGTATTTT. Translated: CASSKRERDTDTQYF.

The V call is TRBV14, the J call TRBJ2-5, with 8 positions matching TRBD2. This CDR3 comprises 16 residues. V lost 4 bases and J lost 5; bases outside the gene matches: 12. Germline lookup yields CDR1 SGHDN and CDR2 FVKESK. The CDR3 nucleotides read TGTGCCAGCAGCCGATCTGGACTAGCTCTACGGGAGACCCAGTACTTC. It codes for CASSRSGLALRETQYF.

The V gene is TRBV5-6, the J gene TRBJ1-5; D not certain. Germline V gives CDR1 SGHDT, CDR2 YYEEEE. V was trimmed by 0 bases and J by 6 bases, leaving 13 bases between them. This CDR3 is 15 amino acids long. The CDR3 sequence is CASSLGSPVGQPQHF. CDR3 DNA sequence: TGTGCCAGCAGCTTGGGGTCCCCGGTGGGTCAGCCCCAGCATTTT.

The chain joins TRBV4-3 to TRBJ2-7, with D possibly matching TRBD2 (6 bases). The CDR3 covers 17 residues. The germline V gene encodes CDR1 LGHNA and CDR2 YSLEER. Trimming took 1 base from V and 3 from J, leaving 19 bases between them. Here the CDR3 DNA reads TGCGCCAGCAGCCAAGGGACCCCGATCCGGGGGAACTACGAGCAGTACTTC. Its protein product is CASSQGTPIRGNYEQYF.

The chain recombines TRBV6-1 with TRBJ2-4, with D tentatively TRBD2 (6 bases). The CDR3 is 13 residues long. The ends were cut back, 6 bases at V and 3 bases at J, with 9 bases in the middle. Germline assignment: CDR1 MNHNS and CDR2 SASEGT. DNA for the CDR3: TGTGCCAGCAGGGGCGGGGTCAAAAACATTCAGTACTTC. The encoded protein is CASRGGVKNIQYF.

The chain employs TRBV13 and TRBJ2-7; a weak D match, TRBD2 (6 bases). V was pared by 5 bases and J by 0 bases, with 14 bases between. The CDR3 is made up of 15 amino acids. The germline V gene has CDR1 PRHDT and CDR2 FYEKMQ (reference sequence). CDR3 protein: CASSHAGQDSYEQYF. As DNA, the CDR3 is TGTGCCAGCAGCCACGCGGGGCAGGACTCCTACGAGCAGTACTTC.

The chain joins TRBV6-5 to TRBJ1-1; a possible D gene is TRBD1 (5 bases). Germline CDR1 and CDR2: MNHEY and SVGAGI. The CDR3 length is 14 residues. V shed 0 bases and J shed 11 bases, with 16 bases lying between them. The DNA of the CDR3 is TGTGCCAGCAGTTACTCCGAGGGACGTTATTTGGCTTTCTTT. Its translation is CASSYSEGRYLAFF.

This clone has only one observation. The chain's CDR3 is CAWSLYRATNEKLFF. CDR3 nucleotides: TGTGCCTGGAGTTTATACAGGGCTACTAATGAAAAACTGTTTTTT. The chain has TRBV30 and TRBJ1-4, with D perhaps TRBD1 (6 bases). V lost 2 bases and J 2 bases, leaving 12 bases between the germline ends. CDR1 and CDR2 from the germline V gene are GTSNPN and SVGIG (reference sequence). There are 15 residues in the CDR3.

The chain links TRBV6-5 to TRBJ2-7, with D uncertain. The CDR3 runs to 13 residues. Trimming shortened V by 7 bases and J by 3 bases, and 13 bases separated the two germline ends. The germline V gene has CDR1 MNHEY and CDR2 SVGAGI. CDR3 region: CASTARPVYEQYF. In DNA, the CDR3 is TGTGCCAGCACAGCGCGACCGGTCTACGAGCAGTACTTC.

The V and J genes are TRBV14 and TRBJ2-7; TRBD1 is a possible D gene (6 bases). The CDR3 contains 16 residues. V lost 0 bases and J 0 bases, leaving 12 bases between the germline ends. In germline, CDR1 is SGHDN, CDR2 FVKESK. In DNA form, the CDR3 reads TGTGCCAGCAGCCAAGATCACTGGGGGCGCTCCTACGAGCAGTACTTC. Translation: CASSQDHWGRSYEQYF.